This TCR beta chain was sequenced during a study of T cells after yellow fever vaccination. Study-level information: Markers CD3, CD45RA, CCR7 and CD95 served to sort the EM, EMRA, CM and Tscm memory subsets.

Findings of the study overall: Almost no vaccine-responding clonotypes were detectable in day 0 sorted memory subsets. The secondary response peaked faster, at day 5 versus 15, but was weaker.

TCRdb redid the calling of the 5' RACE reads with MiXCR, one entry per CDR3 protein. The sample lists 40,000 to 50,000 distinct CDR3 sequences, more than 6% occurring once. V lost 0 bases, J lost 5 bases, and 6 bases lay in between. Germline V gene lookup returns CDR1 SGHRS and CDR2 YFSETQ. The CDR3 covers 12 residues. This clonotype was recorded at least ten times. Source: PBMCs, either bulk or a sorted T-cell subset (CD4+, CD8+, memory, or dextramer-sorted; not recorded which), taken 45 days after the yellow fever booster vaccination. The clonotype originates from a man aged 25-45 years who received the YFV17D yellow fever vaccine. The chain joins TRBV5-1 to TRBJ2-7; D is unclear. In DNA, the CDR3 is TGCGCCAGCAGCTTGGGAGAACACGAGCAGTACTTC. This translates into CASSLGEHEQYF. The full variable domain, in which reference TRBV5-1 and TRBJ2-7 provide the parts outside the CDR3, is KAGVTQTPRYLIKTRGQQVTLSCSPISGHRSVSWYQQTPGQGLQFLFEYFSETQRNKGNFPGRFSGRQFSNSRSEMNVSTLELGDSALYLCASSLGEHEQYFGPGTRLTVT.